The entry below describes one T cell receptor beta chain. Its cognate antigen has yet to be identified. No qualities accompany the bases; no much larger clone lies one base away. TCR CDR3 regions were amplified from genomic DNA by multiplex PCR using the deep immunoSEQ assay. Extracted genomic DNA from each cell subset was distributed evenly across all wells of several immunoSEQ 96-well plates, and each plate was treated as a replicate. For unsorted PBMC, each replicate PCR was loaded with about 270 ng genomic DNA, equivalent to about 30,000 T cell genomes. Ten immunoSEQ deep assay plates were used to sequence the unsorted PBMC genomic DNA. The purified libraries were quantified using a Qubit 3.0 fluorometer, sized with a Bioanalyzer 2100, and then quantified again using the KAPA Library Quantification kit. A separate single-read 150-cycle Illumina NextSeq 550 flow cell was used to sequence each immunoSEQ 96-well plate. Turning to the authors' computational methods: Because the immunoSEQ output included only junctional sequences and no quality scores, the filtering could not be the same as the filtering used for full-length reads. Sequences were annotated with PyIR, a Python wrapper for IgBLAST v1.9, and V/J genes and CDR3 were assigned using IMGT germline references. Reads were removed for weak V/J assignments (E-value above 1e-6), missing CDR3, stop codons, out-of-frame junctions, or ambiguous translated residues. V3J clonotypes were defined as sequences sharing an identical inferred V gene, J gene, and CDR3 amino acid sequence. Percentage overlap between repertoires was calculated by dividing the number of shared unique clonotypes by the size of the smaller repertoire. RTK rarefaction, the Chao1 estimator, and Recon v2.1 estimates of unobserved clonotypes were used to assess repertoire richness. What TCRdb holds here is the immuneACCESS table cut down to in-frame rearrangements. Part of the clones is not present; checked against another copy, under half of the missing clones reflect an unresolved V gene, and the others are unexplained. V and J calls and clone size are copied from that table; D and trimming were computed from the DNA. The sample table holds about 470,000 clones, of which 70% to 80% were seen once. In total, the top ten clones hold less than 15% of the sample.

These data belong to a study of shared clonotypes between healthy human individuals (dated by TCRdb to 2020 to 2021). Describing the broader study: A couple of women and three men aged 18 to 49 years were included in the cohort. To estimate repertoire size and how much clonotypes are shared between individuals, the study performed deep sequencing of blood TCR repertoires from 4 to 6 healthy adults. Libraries were prepared and TCR repertoires were sequenced by different laboratories using diverse techniques, in order to increase sequencing depth and limit assay-specific biases. Between about 0.9 and 10 billion PBMCs per donor were obtained by leukapheresis.

Overall study outcomes, separate from this receptor: Based on pairwise subsampling, the degree of clonotype sharing among donors was expected to be affected by sequencing depth. Sampling was limited to blood, and TCR repertoires in tissue likely differ from TCR repertoires in blood. Because the study included a small number of donors, the genetic and exposure-history diversity represented was limited.

The donors were healthy, HIV-negative adults who had no recently reported acute infections or vaccinations. Only Caucasian adults living in Nashville, Tennessee, USA were represented among the donors. For unsorted samples, 75 million to 100 million PBMCs were counted and genomic DNA was extracted with the QIAamp DNA Blood Mini kit. After blood collection by leukapheresis, PBMCs were isolated using Ficoll-Histopaque density gradient centrifugation and then cryopreserved in the vapor phase of liquid nitrogen. Spanning cysteine to phenylalanine, the CDR3 consists of 14 amino acids. CDR3 DNA is the only sequence kept; it has 42 bases, read in frame from the first base. The germline V gene yields MGHDK for CDR1 and SYGVNS for CDR2. V is pared back by 5 bases and J by 7 bases, with 14 bases lying between the germline termini.

The chain is assembled from TRBV25-1 and TRBJ1-4; the D gene is perhaps TRBD1, on 5 matching bases. The source of this sequence is a woman in her 40s in good health. Some clones in this sample may be carry-over from other donors' samples. The sample consisted of PBMCs. The CDR3 protein sequence reads: CASSRGATGEKLFF. The DNA sequence follows: TGTGCCAGCAGTAGAGGGGCCACGGGTGAAAAACTGTTTTTT.